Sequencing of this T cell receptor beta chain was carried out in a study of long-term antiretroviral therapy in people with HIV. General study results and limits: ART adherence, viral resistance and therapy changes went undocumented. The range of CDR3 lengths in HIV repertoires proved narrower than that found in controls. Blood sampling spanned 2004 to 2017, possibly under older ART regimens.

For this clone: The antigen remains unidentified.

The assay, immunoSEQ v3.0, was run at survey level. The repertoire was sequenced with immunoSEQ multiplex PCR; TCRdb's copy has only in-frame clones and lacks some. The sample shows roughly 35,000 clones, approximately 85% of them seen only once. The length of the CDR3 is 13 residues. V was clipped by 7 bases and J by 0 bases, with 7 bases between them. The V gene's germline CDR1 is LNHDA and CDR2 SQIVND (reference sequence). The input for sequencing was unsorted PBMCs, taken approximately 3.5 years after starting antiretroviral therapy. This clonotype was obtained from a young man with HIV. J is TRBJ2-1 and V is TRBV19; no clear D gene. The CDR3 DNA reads TGTGCCAGTACGGCTGGCTCCTACAATGAGCAGTTCTTC. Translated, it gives CASTAGSYNEQFF.